This TCR beta chain was documented in a study of blood T cells in healthy people across ages. The table lists this clonotype with a few counts. The antigen is not known. Total RNA amounts of at least 5 micrograms were extracted per sample. Findings and limits, study-wide: Donor CMV infection status was unknown, possibly confounding age-related changes in expanded clonotypes. In long-lived donors, naive CD4+ cell counts and diversity exceeded those of aged donors.

The use of a sample-barcoded 5' primer and a J-beta primer mix characterized a second PCR of roughly 6 to 11 cycles. TCRdb processed the 5' RACE reads anew with MiXCR; each CDR3 protein has one entry. The table includes around 1.7 million distinct CDR3 sequences, approximately 28% detected once. CDR3 length: 12 residues. V lost 4 bases and J 4 bases, leaving 6 bases between the germline ends. Germline-derived CDR1 and CDR2 are ENHRY and SYGVKD. The sample taken for sequencing was blood. This receptor was obtained from a woman under 40 in good health. The V gene is TRBV10-3, the J gene TRBJ2-3; no clear D gene. CDR3 residues: CAISGPPDTQYF. CDR3 nucleotides: TGTGCCATCAGTGGACCCCCAGATACGCAGTATTTT.